This T cell receptor (beta chain) was identified during a study of T cell changes during pregnancy in multiple sclerosis. Generated by immunoSEQ multiplex PCR, the TCRdb table keeps only in-frame clones and is missing some. The table records under 20,000 clones, more than 75% of them present only once. The origin of this receptor is a female donor with multiple sclerosis, enrolled in a pregnancy study. Sequencing used CD8+ T cells from peripheral blood mononuclear cells, obtained after pregnancy.

CDR3 sequence reads: CASSVRTGNNSPLHF. Here the CDR3 DNA reads TGTGCCAGCAGTGTCCGGACGGGAAACAATTCACCCCTCCACTTT. The V call is TRBV6-4, the J call TRBJ1-6; D is unclear. The germline V gene has CDR1 MRHNA and CDR2 SNTAGT. The germline V and J ends were trimmed by 4 bases and 7 bases, with 14 bases remaining between them. CDR3 length: 15 amino acids.